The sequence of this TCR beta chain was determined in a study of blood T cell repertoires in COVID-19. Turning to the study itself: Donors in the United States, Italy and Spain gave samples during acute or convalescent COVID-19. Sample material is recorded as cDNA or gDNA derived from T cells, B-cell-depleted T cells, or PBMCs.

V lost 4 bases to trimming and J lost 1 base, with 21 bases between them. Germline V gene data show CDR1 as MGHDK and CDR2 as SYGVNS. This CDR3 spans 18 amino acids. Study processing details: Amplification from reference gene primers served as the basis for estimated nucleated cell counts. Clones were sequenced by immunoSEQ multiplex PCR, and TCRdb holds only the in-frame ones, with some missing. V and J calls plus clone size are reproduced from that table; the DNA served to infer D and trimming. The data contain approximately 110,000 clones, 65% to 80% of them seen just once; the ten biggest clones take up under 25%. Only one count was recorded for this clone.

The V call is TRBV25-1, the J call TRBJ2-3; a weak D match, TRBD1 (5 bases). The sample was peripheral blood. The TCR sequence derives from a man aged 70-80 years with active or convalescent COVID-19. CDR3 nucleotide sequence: TGTGCCAGCAGTGGGTTTAGACAGTCAGGGCCGGGCACAGATACGCAGTATTTT. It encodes CASSGFRQSGPGTDTQYF.